This TCR beta chain emerged from a study of lymphopenia after photon versus proton radiotherapy. Study outcomes and limitations: In patients who died, overall survival fell as post-nadir TCR diversity dropped more.

A word on this clone: Its antigen is not identified.

Sequencing used immunoSEQ multiplex PCR; TCRdb keeps in-frame clones, though not all of them. The sample holds 30,000 to 40,000 clones; roughly 92% are singletons and the top ten take about 15%. The CDR3 length is 14 residues. The germline CDR1 and CDR2 sequences are ENHRY and SYGVKD. V was clipped by 10 bases and J by 6 bases; unmatched bases: 12. The chain joins TRBV10-3 to TRBJ2-1; 7 bases are a match to TRBD1. The source of this sequence is a man between 60 and 75 years old with cholangiocarcinoma. Specimen: peripheral blood, collected from a patient treated with photon-based radiotherapy. The CDR3 loop reads CATSRQGRPNEQFF. As DNA, the CDR3 is TGTGCCACCTCCCGACAGGGCCGCCCCAATGAGCAGTTCTTC.